This paragraph reports one T cell receptor (beta chain). Its antigen is not identified. This entry belongs to a study of cytomegalovirus exposure and HLA in healthy donors. Study conclusions and caveats: As a later analysis revealed, most CMV-associated TCR beta chains appeared HLA-restricted.

Germline V CDR1 and CDR2: SGHRS, YFSETQ. The V and J ends lost 0 bases and 1 base respectively, with 10 bases between them. This CDR3 is built from 15 residues. The PCR used 60 Vbeta and 13 Jbeta primers. Libraries were prepared by immunoSEQ multiplex PCR; TCRdb keeps only in-frame clonotypes and omits some of them. This table has about 170,000 clones, 84% appearing once. Each donor was nominally healthy when sampled (though unrecorded immune exposures were likely). The J gene is TRBJ1-1, the V gene TRBV5-1; D uncertain. Sequenced: PBMCs. The source is a girl aged 5-17 years in good health and CMV-seropositive. Here the CDR3 reads CASSLERQRNTEAFF. DNA of the CDR3: TGCGCCAGCAGCTTGGAGCGGCAGCGGAACACTGAAGCTTTCTTT.